The next 2 T cell receptor beta chains were all read from a single sample in a study of shared clonotypes between healthy human individuals. Only in-frame clones appear in the TCRdb table, and some are missing; sequencing was by immunoSEQ multiplex PCR. The data hold millions of clones, with 85% to 95% observed a single time. Sequencing input: naive CD4+ T cells sorted from blood. Described subset: CD45RA+ positively selected. All receptors come from a man aged 18 to 29 in good health.

The chain combines TRBV30 with TRBJ2-1; 10 bases agree with TRBD2. The V and J ends lost 0 bases and 7 bases, in that order; junction bases with no gene match: 9. The CDR3 spans 16 residues. Per the germline V gene, CDR1 is GTSNPN and CDR2 is SVGIG (reference sequence). The CDR3 is CAWSVLAGRTRNEQFF. The CDR3 bases are TGTGCCTGGAGTGTACTAGCGGGACGCACGAGGAATGAGCAGTTCTTC.

V and J are TRBV6-6 and TRBJ2-7; 8 bases line up with TRBD1. CDR3 length equals 15 residues. V lost 5 bases, J lost 0 bases, and 6 bases stayed unmatched. CDR1 is MNHNY, CDR2 SVGAGI, per germline (reference sequence). CDR3 bases: TGTGCCAGCAGTCCTTGGACAGGGAGCTCCTACGAGCAGTACTTC. It yields the protein CASSPWTGSSYEQYF.